Below are 10 T cell receptor beta chains sequenced from a single sample in a study of T cell repertoires in cytomegalovirus infection. TCRdb reanalysed the reads using MiXCR and keeps one entry per CDR3 protein. The data show fewer than 1,000,000 distinct CDR3 sequences, with roughly a third seen just once and around an eighth held by the top ten. These receptors are not linked to any known antigen. The source was cultured CD8+ T cells from PBMCs, collected from culture after CMV antigen stimulation. The receptor source for this set is a human donor in good health (CMV status not recorded). Some clones in this sample may be carry-over from other donors' samples.

The chain has TRBV12-3 or TRBV12-4 and TRBJ2-7; perhaps TRBD2 as D (5 bases). The V end lost 3 bases, the J end lost 0 bases, and 12 bases lay between the germline ends. The CDR3 sequence is 15 residues long. In DNA form, the CDR3 reads TGTGCCAGCAGTTTCCAAGCGGTGAGCTCCTACGAGCAGTACTTC. It translates to CASSFQAVSSYEQYF.

The CDR3 loop reads CASSPLEDGKNEQFF. CDR3 nucleotide sequence: TGTGCCAGCAGTCCTTTGGAGGACGGAAAAAATGAGCAGTTCTTC. This chain uses TRBV27 with TRBJ2-1; D is possibly TRBD2 (5 bases). The CDR3 extends over 15 amino acids. Trimming stripped 5 bases from V and 7 bases from J, with 18 bases between. Germline lookup yields CDR1 MNHEY and CDR2 SMNVEV (reference sequence).

The V and J genes are TRBV14 and TRBJ2-7, with D perhaps TRBD1 (6 bases). V lost 3 bases and J lost 1, with 16 bases in between. The CDR3 is 16 residues long. Germline CDR1 reads SGHDN; CDR2 reads FVKESK. The CDR3 here is CASSHYRWDTSYEQYF. CDR3 DNA: TGTGCCAGCAGCCATTACCGTTGGGACACTTCCTACGAGCAGTACTTC.

This chain connects TRBV19 to TRBJ2-1; D perhaps matches TRBD2 (6 bases). CDR1 and CDR2 from the germline V gene are LNHDA and SQIVND (reference sequence). Trimming took off 0 bases at V and 3 bases at J, with 12 bases between the two ends. The CDR3 has 16 residues. CDR3 DNA sequence: TGTGCCAGTAGTATAGAGGCGGGGTTCGGCTACAATGAGCAGTTCTTC. Amino acid sequence: CASSIEAGFGYNEQFF.

The chain joins TRBV5-4 to TRBJ1-4; D uncertain. Trimming left V 4 bases short and J 7 bases short, with 14 bases between. This CDR3 spans 14 amino acids. The germline gives CDR1 SGHNT, CDR2 YYREEE (reference sequence). The CDR3 here is CASSPWKETEKLFF. In DNA, the CDR3 is TGTGCCAGCAGCCCTTGGAAGGAAACTGAAAAACTGTTTTTT.

This rearrangement joins TRBV4-1 to TRBJ1-1; a possible D gene is TRBD1 (6 bases). V was shortened by 1 base and J by 1 base, with 10 bases between the two germline ends. This CDR3 has 15 residues. In germline, CDR1 is MGHRA, CDR2 YSYEKL. CDR3 nucleotides: TGCGCCAGCAGCCAAGTGGGGGCGGAGAACACTGAAGCTTTCTTT. Protein: CASSQVGAENTEAFF.

The chain combines TRBV10-2 with TRBJ2-7; 7 positions agree with TRBD1. CDR3 length: 13 residues. The V gene's germline CDR1 is WSHSY and CDR2 SAAADI. J lost 9 bases, V lost 3 bases, and 8 bases had no gene match. The CDR3 nucleotides are TGCGCCAGCAGTGATGTCACAGGGGCTCGGCAGTACTTC. It specifies CASSDVTGARQYF.

This clonotype occurred once. Being one base from a much bigger clone, this may be a read error. The CDR3 sequence: CASSLLEEDTQYF. The CDR3 bases are TGTGCCAGCAGCCTACTAGAGGAAGATACGCAGTATTTT. The gene calls are TRBV7-3 and TRBJ2-3, with D perhaps TRBD2 (5 bases). Germline values: CDR1 SGHTA, CDR2 FQGTGA. CDR3 size: 13 residues. The ends were cut back, 5 bases at V and 5 bases at J, with 11 bases in the middle.

In this sample, this clonotype turned up a few times. V and J are TRBV12-3 or TRBV12-4 and TRBJ1-5; D gene ambiguous. CDR3 size: 13 residues. V was shortened by 7 bases and J by 4 bases, with 11 bases between the two germline ends. CDR3 in amino acids: CASTTQPNQPQHF. CDR3 DNA sequence: TGTGCCAGCACGACACAGCCGAATCAGCCCCAGCATTTT.

The rearrangement joins TRBV7-6 to TRBJ2-3; the match to TRBD2 covers 9 bases. Losses at the gene ends were 0 bases for V and 6 bases for J; bases not matched to a gene: 7. The CDR3 is 16 amino acids. From germline, CDR1 is SGHVS and CDR2 FNYEAQ. In DNA, the CDR3 is TGTGCCAGCAGCTTAGCGTCGGCGGGGGGGGGGGATACGCAGTATTTT. Amino acids: CASSLASAGGGDTQYF.